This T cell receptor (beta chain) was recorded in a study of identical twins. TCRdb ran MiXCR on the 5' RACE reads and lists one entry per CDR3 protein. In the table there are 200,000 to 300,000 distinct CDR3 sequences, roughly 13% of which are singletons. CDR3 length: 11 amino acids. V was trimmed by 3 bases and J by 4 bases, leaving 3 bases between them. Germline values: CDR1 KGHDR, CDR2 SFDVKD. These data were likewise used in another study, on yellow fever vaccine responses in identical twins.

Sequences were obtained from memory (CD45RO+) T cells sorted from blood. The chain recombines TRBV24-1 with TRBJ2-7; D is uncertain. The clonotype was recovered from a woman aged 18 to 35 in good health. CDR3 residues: CATSDHYEQYF. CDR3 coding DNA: TGTGCCACCAGTGATCATTACGAGCAGTACTTC.